This T cell receptor (beta chain) was sequenced for a study of radiotherapy plus CTLA-4 blockade in lung cancer. Study-wide context: Disease control was present in 31% of patients, and objective responses in about 18%.

The CDR3 runs 15 residues. Germline-derived CDR1 and CDR2 are LNHDA and SQIVND (reference sequence). V shed 5 bases and J 5 bases; nucleotides not matched to a gene: 7. Sequenced by immunoSEQ multiplex PCR; TCRdb stores in-frame clones only, minus some. The repertoire holds around 80,000 clones, with roughly 74% as singletons. Whole-study results and caveats: Peripheral blood showed expansion of tumor-derived TCR clones after radiotherapy and ipilimumab.

Remarks on this clone: Its antigen is unknown.

The gene calls are TRBV19 and TRBJ2-1, with 9 bases aligning to TRBD1. The starting material was peripheral blood, obtained from a patient treated with radiotherapy plus ipilimumab. The sequence was obtained from a human donor with non-small cell lung cancer whose response to radiotherapy plus ipilimumab could not be evaluated. CDR3: CASSAGQGRDNEQFF. The CDR3 nucleotides read TGTGCCAGTAGTGCCGGACAGGGGAGGGACAATGAGCAGTTCTTC.